The 26 T cell receptor beta chains in this list originate from one sample, sequenced in a study of T cell repertoires in ileal Crohn's disease. Here immunoSEQ multiplex PCR was the method, and the copy in TCRdb shows in-frame clones only, minus some. This table has 15,000 to 20,000 clones, roughly 80% appearing once. Sequenced input: ileal tissue. The receptors originated from an adult with Crohn's disease.

The rearrangement uses TRBV7-2 and TRBJ2-7; maybe TRBD2 (7 bases). Germline CDR1 SGHTA, CDR2 FQGNSA. The CDR3 is 13 residues long. Trimming shortened V by 1 base and J by 7 bases, and 11 bases separated the two germline ends. The CDR3 protein is CASSLGRGGEQYF. CDR3 nucleotides: TGTGCCAGCAGCTTAGGGAGGGGGGGTGAGCAGTACTTC.

CDR3 coding DNA: TGTGCCAGCAGTTACCCCGGACTAGCGGGGTCCTACGAGCAGTACTTC. It codes for CASSYPGLAGSYEQYF. This chain joins TRBV6-6 and TRBJ2-7, with TRBD2 matching over 12 bases. The length of the CDR3 is 16 residues. The J segment lost 1 base and the V segment lost 2 bases, leaving 3 bases of the junction unmatched. Germline V gene sequence: CDR1 MNHNY, CDR2 SVGAGI (reference sequence).

The chain employs TRBV30 and TRBJ2-3; the D gene is possibly TRBD2 (5 bases). V was clipped by 3 bases and J by 5 bases, with 9 bases between them. The germline gives CDR1 GTSNPN, CDR2 SVGIG (reference sequence). The CDR3 consists of 12 residues. The CDR3 nucleotides are TGTGCCTGGAGCCCCGGAGGAGATACGCAGTATTTT. It specifies CAWSPGGDTQYF.

The chain joins TRBV11-2 to TRBJ1-5, with TRBD1 matching over 8 bases. The CDR3 contains 15 residues. The V and J ends lost 5 bases and 3 bases, in that order; junction bases with no gene match: 6. Per germline, CDR1 SGHAT and CDR2 FQNNGV. The CDR3 bases are TGTGCCAGCAGCCACGGGACAGGCGCCAATCAGCCCCAGCATTTT. It is translated as CASSHGTGANQPQHF.

CDR3 coding DNA: TGTGCCAGCAGTTACATACGGACAGGGGGTTTGGCCGAGCAGTACTTC. This encodes CASSYIRTGGLAEQYF. This chain links TRBV6-5 with TRBJ2-7; 10 nucleotides line up with TRBD1. Looked up from germline, CDR1 is MNHEY and CDR2 is SVGAGI. Trimming removed 2 bases from V and 6 bases from J; junction bases left unmatched: 10. The CDR3 runs 16 residues.

This clone was detected a few times. The chain combines TRBV5-4 with TRBJ2-2, with a tentative D call TRBD2 (6 bases). Deletions cut 3 bases from V and 6 bases from J, with 12 bases between. The CDR3 has 14 residues. Germline values: CDR1 SGHNT, CDR2 YYREEE (reference sequence). The DNA of the CDR3 is TGTGCCAGCAGCTCGGGACTTCCTCCCGGGGAGCTGTTTTTT. This codes for CASSSGLPPGELFF.

In its sample, this clone was seen a few times. This chain uses TRBV5-8 with TRBJ1-5; possibly TRBD1 for D (5 bases). This CDR3 is 15 amino acids long. Trimming removed 2 bases from V and 0 bases from J, with 9 bases in between. Germline values: CDR1 SGHTS, CDR2 YDEGEE. Here the CDR3 DNA reads TGTGCCAGCAGCTTAGGGGTATATAGCAATCAGCCCCAGCATTTT. It is translated as CASSLGVYSNQPQHF.

This chain connects TRBV30 to TRBJ2-7, with 13 bases that match TRBD2. Trimming cost V 2 bases and J 2 bases; bases outside gene matches: 6. Germline CDR1 reads GTSNPN; CDR2 reads SVGIG (reference sequence). The CDR3 sequence is 16 residues long. As DNA, the CDR3 is TGTGCCTGGAGTCAAAAAGGGACTAGCGGGGCCTACGAGCAGTACTTC. This sequence encodes CAWSQKGTSGAYEQYF.

The gene calls are TRBV2 and TRBJ1-1, with D unresolved. Between the trimmed V and J ends, which lost 4 bases and 0 bases, there was a span of 6 bases. CDR1 and CDR2 (germline): SNHLY, FYNNEI. The CDR3 runs 13 residues. The CDR3 sequence: CASSVGLNTEAFF. CDR3 DNA sequence: TGTGCCAGCAGTGTGGGCCTGAACACTGAAGCTTTCTTT.

As for this clone: The junction departs from germline at one end; a sequencing error may be responsible. The V and J genes are TRBV5-6 and TRBJ1-6; 8 nucleotides agree with TRBD1. Looked up from germline, CDR1 is SGHDT and CDR2 is YYEEEE. This CDR3 is built from 17 residues. In DNA form, the CDR3 reads TGTGCCAGCAGCCGTAGGACAGGGAGCACCTATGATTCACCCCTCCACTTT. Its protein product is CASSRRTGSTYDSPLHF.

J is TRBJ2-3 and V is TRBV30; D is unresolved. Trimming stripped 5 bases from V and 0 bases from J, with 3 bases between. Per the germline V gene, CDR1 is GTSNPN and CDR2 is SVGIG (reference sequence). This CDR3 has 11 amino acids. Here the CDR3 DNA reads TGTGCCTGGCGGAGCACAGATACGCAGTATTTT. Amino acid sequence: CAWRSTDTQYF.

The gene calls are TRBV9 and TRBJ1-1; 9 bases are shared with TRBD1. V was clipped by 3 bases and J by 4 bases; unmatched bases: 10. The CDR3 totals 16 residues. CDR1 and CDR2 from the germline V gene are SGDLS and YYNGEE. The CDR3 DNA reads TGTGCCAGCAGCGCCCAACCCACAGGGGGCCTCACTGAAGCTTTCTTT. Its translation is CASSAQPTGGLTEAFF.

The V gene is TRBV7-9, the J gene TRBJ1-1; D gene uncertain. Per the germline V gene, CDR1 is SEHNR and CDR2 is FQNEAQ (reference sequence). The CDR3 totals 15 residues. The V gene lost 4 bases and the J gene lost 1 base, with 13 bases spanning the gap. The CDR3: CASSSRENSNTEAFF. CDR3 DNA: TGTGCCAGCAGCTCCCGGGAGAACTCGAACACTGAAGCTTTCTTT.

The chain couples TRBV6-4 to TRBJ2-5; 15 nucleotides align to TRBD2. V was clipped by 6 bases and J by 4 bases; unmatched bases: 12. The germline V gene has CDR1 MRHNA and CDR2 SNTAGT. The CDR3 is made up of 18 amino acids. DNA of the CDR3: TGTGCCAGCAGGGCGGGGCCGGGACTAGCGGGGGGATTAGAGACCCAGTACTTC. It specifies CASRAGPGLAGGLETQYF.

This rearrangement joins TRBV18 to TRBJ1-2; D not resolved. Germline V gene lookup returns CDR1 KGHSH and CDR2 LQKENI. V lost 2 bases, J lost 0 bases, and 10 bases lay in between. This CDR3 spans 15 amino acids. The CDR3 loop is CASSPIESTNYGYTF. DNA for the CDR3: TGTGCCAGCTCACCAATTGAGAGTACTAACTATGGCTACACCTTC. The full variable domain, completed using reference TRBV18 and TRBJ1-2, is NAGVMQNPRHLVRRRGQEARLRCSPMKGHSHVYWYRQLPEEGLKFMVYLQKENIIDESGMPKERFSAEFPKEGPSILRIQQVVRGDSAAYFCASSPIESTNYGYTFGSGTRLTVV.

V usage is TRBV19 and J usage is TRBJ2-1; D is possibly TRBD1 (5 bases). V lost 2 bases and J 5 bases, leaving 13 bases between the germline ends. Germline V gives CDR1 LNHDA, CDR2 SQIVND (reference sequence). This CDR3 has 15 amino acids. The CDR3 bases are TGTGCCAGTAGTATATGGCAGGGAAGGCACAATGAGCAGTTCTTC. Encoded protein: CASSIWQGRHNEQFF.

This clone was observed once. The chain carries TRBV13 and TRBJ1-6; TRBD1 matches 7 bases. The junction had 7 bases not matched to a gene; V was cut back by 5 bases and J by 9 bases. The CDR3 loop spans 14 amino acids. Germline loops: CDR1 PRHDT, CDR2 FYEKMQ (reference sequence). The CDR3 region has the DNA TGTGCCAGCAGCCTCGGGACAGATCGTTCACCCCTCCACTTT. Residues: CASSLGTDRSPLHF.

V gene TRBV7-8 combines with J gene TRBJ2-1; TRBD1 agrees at 8 bases. V lost 5 bases and J lost 6; bases outside the gene matches: 6. Germline assignment: CDR1 SGHVS and CDR2 FQNEAQ. This CDR3 has 14 amino acids. The chain's CDR3 is CASSPLDRANEQFF. The CDR3 coding sequence is TGTGCCAGCAGCCCGCTGGACAGGGCCAATGAGCAGTTCTTC. Full variable domain (remainder filled in from reference TRBV7-8 and TRBJ2-1): GAGVSQSPRYKVAKRGQDVALRCDPISGHVSLFWYQQALGQGPEFLTYFQNEAQLDKSGLPSDRFFAERPEGSVSTLKIQRTQQEDSAVYLCASSPLDRANEQFFGPGTRLTVL.

This clone has only a few counts. V gene TRBV19 combines with J gene TRBJ2-7; D is undetermined. This CDR3 is 13 amino acids long. Looked up from germline, CDR1 is LNHDA and CDR2 is SQIVND (reference sequence). V was cut by 5 bases and J by 5 bases, with 13 bases left in between. As DNA, the CDR3 is TGTGCCAGTAGTCCCCGAACGGGTAACGAGCAGTACTTC. It translates to CASSPRTGNEQYF. Full variable domain (rest looked up from reference TRBV19 and TRBJ2-7): DGGITQSPKYLFRKEGQNVTLSCEQNLNHDAMYWYRQDPGQGLRLIYYSQIVNDFQKGDIAEGYSVSREKKESFPLTVTSAQKNPTAFYLCASSPRTGNEQYFGPGTRLTVT.

This clone was seen a single time. V is TRBV7-9 and J is TRBJ2-1; a weak D match, TRBD2 (6 bases). Deletions cut 8 bases from V and 5 bases from J, with 16 bases between. Per germline, CDR1 SEHNR and CDR2 FQNEAQ (reference sequence). There are 14 residues in the CDR3. The CDR3 DNA sequence: TGTGCCAGCCGTAGGGGACTGCCCCACAATGAGCAGTTCTTC. Translated, it gives CASRRGLPHNEQFF.

This clone is a singleton in its sample. The V call is TRBV18, the J call TRBJ1-1, with no clear D. Per germline, CDR1 KGHSH and CDR2 LQKENI. Trimming cost V 3 bases and J 5 bases, with 10 bases left between them. The CDR3 covers 13 residues. This chain's CDR3 is CASSPPSGTEAFF. The CDR3 DNA follows: TGTGCCAGCTCACCCCCATCGGGAACTGAAGCTTTCTTT.

This chain connects TRBV11-2 to TRBJ2-2, with 8 bases lining up with TRBD1. Germline V gene sequence: CDR1 SGHAT, CDR2 FQNNGV. J lost 5 bases, V lost 4 bases, and 3 bases had no gene match. The CDR3 length is 14 residues. Here the CDR3 reads CASSSTGGTGELFF. DNA of the CDR3: TGTGCCAGCAGCTCCACAGGGGGGACCGGGGAGCTGTTTTTT.

The V and J genes are TRBV19 and TRBJ1-2; weak D call: TRBD1 (5 bases). The germline gives CDR1 LNHDA, CDR2 SQIVND (reference sequence). This CDR3 is built from 13 residues. The V end lost 7 bases, the J end lost 4 bases, and 13 bases lay between the germline ends. This CDR3 is CASTAAGSYGYTF. The CDR3 DNA follows: TGTGCCAGTACAGCCGCAGGGTCCTATGGCTACACCTTC.

The chain links TRBV29-1 to TRBJ2-1; the match to TRBD2 covers 8 bases. The CDR3 is 14 amino acids. Germline V gene data show CDR1 as SQVTM and CDR2 as ANQGSEA. The V gene end was trimmed by 7 bases and the J gene end by 0 bases; junction bases not matched to a gene: 5. Written as DNA, the CDR3 is TGCAGCGCGGGCGGGGGGTACTCCTACAATGAGCAGTTCTTC. Amino acid sequence: CSAGGGYSYNEQFF.

This chain links TRBV10-3 with TRBJ1-5, with TRBD1 identical over 8 bases. This CDR3 comprises 14 residues. Per germline, CDR1 ENHRY and CDR2 SYGVKD. V was clipped by 7 bases and J by 5 bases; unmatched bases: 7. The CDR3 bases are TGTGCCATCAAGGCAGGGGGCGCGGATCAGCCCCAGCATTTT. Encoded protein: CAIKAGGADQPQHF.

The chain couples TRBV18 to TRBJ1-2; TRBD1 matches at 8 bases. With V trimmed by 3 bases and J by 0 bases, 9 bases remained unmatched. CDR3 length: 17 amino acids. Germline assignment: CDR1 KGHSH and CDR2 LQKENI. CDR3 sequence reads: CASSPDRGLLSNYGYTF. For the CDR3, the DNA is TGTGCCAGCTCACCTGACAGGGGCCTTCTCTCTAACTATGGCTACACCTTC.